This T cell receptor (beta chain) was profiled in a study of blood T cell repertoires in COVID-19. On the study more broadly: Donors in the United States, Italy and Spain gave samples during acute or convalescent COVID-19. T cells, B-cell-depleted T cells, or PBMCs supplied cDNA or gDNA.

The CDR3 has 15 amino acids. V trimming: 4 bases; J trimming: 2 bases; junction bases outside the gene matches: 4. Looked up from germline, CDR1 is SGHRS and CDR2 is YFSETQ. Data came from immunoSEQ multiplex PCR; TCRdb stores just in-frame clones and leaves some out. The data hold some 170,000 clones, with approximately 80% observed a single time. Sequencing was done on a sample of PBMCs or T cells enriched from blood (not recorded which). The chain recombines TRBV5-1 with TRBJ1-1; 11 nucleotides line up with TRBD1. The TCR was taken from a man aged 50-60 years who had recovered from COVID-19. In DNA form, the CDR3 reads TGCGCCAGCAGCGGACAGGGGGCGCCTAACACTGAAGCTTTCTTT. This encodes CASSGQGAPNTEAFF. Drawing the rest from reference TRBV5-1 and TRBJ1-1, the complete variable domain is KAGVTQTPRYLIKTRGQQVTLSCSPISGHRSVSWYQQTPGQGLQFLFEYFSETQRNKGNFPGRFSGRQFSNSRSEMNVSTLELGDSALYLCASSGQGAPNTEAFFGQGTRLTVV.